Included here is one T cell receptor beta chain sequence, with context. Antigen specificity is unknown. Once obtained from cultured CD4+ T cells, the DNA was sequenced using the Oncomine TCR Beta short-read assay. TCRdb called the PCR reads again in MiXCR, with one record for every CDR3 protein. The sample shows several thousand distinct CDR3 sequences, under 55% of them seen only once. The length of the CDR3 is 13 residues. Germline trimming cut 6 bases from V and 6 bases from J; bases unmatched to any gene: 2. Treatment specified: approximately nine-day PBMC culture with coronavirus spike peptide pools or control peptides (ViraFEST assay). Collection of the unexposed donor's CD4+ T cells took place before the COVID-19 pandemic (2011-2018). These data come from a study of vaccination and CD4 T cells after COVID-19.

This chain connects TRBV12-3 or TRBV12-4 to TRBJ1-5, with 10 nucleotides matching TRBD1. Material for sequencing was CD4+ T cells from blood, cultured in vitro. The sequence was collected from a human donor in good health. The CDR3 protein is CASRGTGVQPQHF. The CDR3 nucleotides read TGTGCCAGCAGGGGGACAGGGGTTCAGCCCCAGCATTTT.